These 24 T cell receptor beta chains originate from one sample sequenced in a study of blood T cell repertoires in COVID-19. The protocol was immunoSEQ multiplex PCR, while the TCRdb copy is restricted to in-frame clones and leaves out a portion. This sample has 30,000 to 40,000 clones, with about 90% found just once. Sequencing was performed on peripheral blood. The source of these receptors is a woman of 80 years or more with acute or convalescent COVID-19.

The chain couples TRBV6-5 to TRBJ1-2; TRBD1 matches at 8 bases. CDR1 and CDR2 from the germline V gene are MNHEY and SVGAGI. This CDR3 has 13 residues. J gave up 4 bases and V 8 bases, and 6 bases lay outside the gene matches. CDR3 bases: TGTGCCAGCCGAAAAACAGGGGGCTATGGCTACACCTTC. It codes for CASRKTGGYGYTF.

The V and J genes are TRBV6-5 and TRBJ1-5; TRBD1 matches 9 bases. Germline V gene data show CDR1 as MNHEY and CDR2 as SVGAGI. J lost 7 bases, V lost 5 bases, and 3 bases had no gene match. The CDR3 spans 13 residues. The CDR3 nucleotides read TGTGCCAGCAGTCCGGGACAGGGACAGCCCCAGCATTTT. Protein sequence: CASSPGQGQPQHF.

This clone was observed a handful of times. V and J are TRBV19 and TRBJ1-1; D call uncertain. There are 12 residues in the CDR3. Germline CDR1 LNHDA, CDR2 SQIVND (reference sequence). V dropped 8 bases and J dropped 7 bases, with 14 bases sitting between them. CDR3 nucleotide sequence: TGTGCCAGTTTCCCGGGATACGGTGAAGCTTTCTTT. This translates into CASFPGYGEAFF.

The chain joins TRBV7-2 to TRBJ1-6; 11 nucleotides match TRBD1. Germline values: CDR1 SGHTA, CDR2 FQGNSA. CDR3 size: 18 residues. Losses at the gene ends were 4 bases for V and 1 base for J; bases not matched to a gene: 6. CDR3 bases: TGTGCCAGCAGCTCCCGGACAGGGGGCCTTTCCTATAATTCACCCCTCCACTTT. Translation gives CASSSRTGGLSYNSPLHF.

The chain has TRBV27 and TRBJ2-1; no firm D call. Germline CDR1 is MNHEY and CDR2 is SMNVEV (reference sequence). There are 13 residues in the CDR3. With 8 bases removed from V and 4 bases from J, the gap between germline ends came to 12 bases. The CDR3 DNA reads as TGTGCCAGCGGCCGTACCTTTTACAATGAGCAGTTCTTC. Its translation is CASGRTFYNEQFF.

The chain recombines TRBV6-5 with TRBJ2-5; D possibly corresponds to TRBD1 (5 bases). V was shortened by 7 bases and J by 5 bases, with 20 bases between the two germline ends. The CDR3 has 15 residues. Germline V gene lookup returns CDR1 MNHEY and CDR2 SVGAGI. DNA for the CDR3: TGTGCCAGCAAGTTGGGCAGGGCACCTTGGGAGACCCAGTACTTC. This encodes CASKLGRAPWETQYF.

The J gene is TRBJ2-6, the V gene TRBV30, with TRBD1 matching 7 bases. Germline lookup yields CDR1 GTSNPN and CDR2 SVGIG (reference sequence). The V gene end was trimmed by 4 bases and the J gene end by 13 bases; junction bases not matched to a gene: 7. The length of the CDR3 is 12 residues. The CDR3 here is CAWTTGAAVLTF. In nucleotides, the CDR3 is TGTGCCTGGACTACAGGGGCCGCGGTCCTGACTTTC. The variable domain in full, completed from reference TRBV30 and TRBJ2-6, reads SQTIHQWPATLVQPVGSPLSLECTVEGTSNPNLYWYRQAAGRGLQLLFYSVGIGQISSEVPQNLSASRPQDRQFILSSKKLLLSDSGFYLCAWTTGAAVLTFGAGSRLTVL.

V is TRBV5-6 and J is TRBJ1-6; 9 bases map to TRBD1. Germline-derived CDR1 and CDR2 are SGHDT and YYEEEE. CDR3 length equals 16 residues. Trimming took 3 bases from V and 7 from J; bases not matched to a gene: 8. The CDR3 protein is CASSSPGQGKNSPLHF. The CDR3 nucleotides are TGTGCCAGCAGCTCGCCGGGACAGGGAAAAAATTCACCCCTCCACTTT. The full variable domain, with the rest looked up from reference TRBV5-6 and TRBJ1-6, is DAGVTQSPTHLIKTRGQQVTLRCSPKSGHDTVSWYQQALGQGPQFIFQYYEEEERQRGNFPDRFSGHQFPNYSSELNVNALLLGDSALYLCASSSPGQGKNSPLHFGNGTRLTVT.

The genes are TRBV5-1 and TRBJ2-1; D possibly corresponds to TRBD2 (6 bases). V dropped 0 bases and J dropped 0 bases, with 16 bases sitting between them. This CDR3 contains 18 residues. Germline loops: CDR1 SGHRS, CDR2 YFSETQ. CDR3 loop: CASSLELGAGNSYNEQFF. Here the CDR3 DNA reads TGCGCCAGCAGCTTGGAACTCGGGGCGGGGAACTCCTACAATGAGCAGTTCTTC.

J is TRBJ2-1 and V is TRBV4-2; weak D call: TRBD2 (6 bases). The CDR3 extends over 17 amino acids. V shed 6 bases and J shed 3 bases, with 21 bases lying between them. Germline values: CDR1 LGHNA, CDR2 YNFKEQ. CDR3 amino acids: CASSRDSGTANYNEQFF. The CDR3 nucleotides read TGTGCCAGCAGTCGAGATTCCGGGACTGCGAACTACAATGAGCAGTTCTTC.

The chain links TRBV30 to TRBJ1-5; D remains unclear. V dropped 3 bases and J dropped 3 bases, with 12 bases sitting between them. CDR1 and CDR2 from the germline V gene are GTSNPN and SVGIG (reference sequence). The CDR3 runs 14 residues. CDR3 region: CAWRGPNPNQPQHF. CDR3 DNA sequence: TGTGCCTGGAGGGGCCCCAACCCCAATCAGCCCCAGCATTTT.

V gene TRBV12-3 or TRBV12-4 combines with J gene TRBJ1-1; D not certain. This CDR3 region has 12 residues. V lost 3 bases, J lost 0 bases, and 2 bases lay in between. Here the CDR3 DNA reads TGTGCCAGCAGTTTTATGAACACTGAAGCTTTCTTT. The encoded protein is CASSFMNTEAFF.

The chain combines TRBV2 with TRBJ2-1; no clear D. Trimming pared 5 bases from V and 4 bases from J, leaving 3 bases between. This CDR3 contains 11 residues. Germline V gives CDR1 SNHLY, CDR2 FYNNEI. This chain's CDR3 is CASSPYNEQFF. The CDR3 DNA is TGTGCCAGCAGTCCATACAATGAGCAGTTCTTC.

The CDR3: CASSLQGGTEAFF. In DNA form, the CDR3 reads TGTGCCAGCAGTTTGCAGGGCGGCACTGAAGCTTTCTTT. The rearrangement uses TRBV12-3 or TRBV12-4 and TRBJ1-1; D possibly corresponds to TRBD1 (5 bases). Trimming shortened V by 3 bases and J by 4 bases, and 9 bases separated the two germline ends. The CDR3 runs 13 residues.

J is TRBJ1-1 and V is TRBV5-4, with 8 bases matching TRBD1. This CDR3 is 15 amino acids long. The V and J ends lost 3 bases and 4 bases, in that order; junction bases with no gene match: 8. Germline V gives CDR1 SGHNT, CDR2 YYREEE (reference sequence). This CDR3 reads CASSSPGQGSTEAFF. In DNA, the CDR3 is TGTGCCAGCAGCTCGCCCGGACAGGGAAGCACTGAAGCTTTCTTT.

The genes are TRBV2 and TRBJ1-4; D not certain. Trimming removed 7 bases from V and 8 bases from J, with 20 bases in between. The germline V gene encodes CDR1 SNHLY and CDR2 FYNNEI. The CDR3 is 15 amino acids. The CDR3 loop is CASTKEGVGGEKLFF. The CDR3, as DNA: TGTGCCAGCACCAAAGAAGGTGTAGGCGGGGAAAAACTGTTTTTT.

This chain uses TRBV29-1 with TRBJ1-2; D call uncertain. The CDR3 contains 14 residues. Deletions cut 4 bases from V and 0 bases from J, with 12 bases between. The V gene's germline CDR1 is SQVTM and CDR2 ANQGSEA. In DNA, the CDR3 is TGCAGCGTTGTGGGAGCCAAAACTAACTATGGCTACACCTTC. This gives the protein CSVVGAKTNYGYTF.

The chain has TRBV3-1 (or the pseudogene TRBV3-2) and TRBJ2-7, with D uncertain. CDR1 is LGHDT, CDR2 YNNKEL, per germline (reference sequence). V lost 1 base to trimming and J lost 2 bases, with 15 bases between them. CDR3 length: 16 amino acids. The chain's CDR3 is CASSQGIPHGPYEQYF. CDR3 coding DNA: TGTGCCAGCAGCCAAGGTATTCCCCATGGGCCCTACGAGCAGTACTTC.

The gene calls are TRBV5-1 and TRBJ2-2; 9 nucleotides agree with TRBD1. The CDR3 covers 15 residues. Germline trimming cut 2 bases from V and 5 bases from J; bases unmatched to any gene: 4. Germline V gene lookup returns CDR1 SGHRS and CDR2 YFSETQ. Here the CDR3 reads CASSLAGQGTGELFF. The CDR3, as DNA: TGCGCCAGCAGCTTAGCGGGACAGGGAACCGGGGAGCTGTTTTTT.

The rearrangement joins TRBV7-2 to TRBJ1-4, with a tentative D call TRBD1 (5 bases). Germline assignment: CDR1 SGHTA and CDR2 FQGNSA. Between the trimmed V and J ends, which lost 5 bases and 3 bases, there was a span of 10 bases. This CDR3 contains 14 residues. This CDR3 is CASSRTGPNEKLFF. CDR3 in DNA: TGTGCCAGCAGCCGTACAGGTCCTAATGAAAAACTGTTTTTT.

The chain links TRBV5-1 to TRBJ1-1; 10 bases fit TRBD1. J gave up 1 base and V 0 bases, and 3 bases lay outside the gene matches. The germline V gene encodes CDR1 SGHRS and CDR2 YFSETQ. The CDR3 is 16 residues long. The CDR3 region has the DNA TGCGCCAGCAGCTTGGACGGGACAGGGGCGAACACTGAAGCTTTCTTT. Translating it yields CASSLDGTGANTEAFF.

The rearrangement joins TRBV24-1 to TRBJ2-1, with 9 bases lining up with TRBD1. The germline gives CDR1 KGHDR, CDR2 SFDVKD. V trimming: 2 bases; J trimming: 4 bases; junction bases outside the gene matches: 5. The CDR3 has 16 residues. CDR3 DNA sequence: TGTGCCACCAGTGATTCGGGGACAGGGAGTTACAATGAGCAGTTCTTC. Protein sequence: CATSDSGTGSYNEQFF.

The chain links TRBV5-6 to TRBJ1-1; D perhaps matches TRBD1 (6 bases). The germline V and J ends were trimmed by 4 bases and 5 bases, with 18 bases remaining between them. The germline V gene has CDR1 SGHDT and CDR2 YYEEEE. The CDR3 spans 15 residues. The CDR3 spells CASSPSTGGGTEAFF. CDR3 bases: TGTGCCAGCAGCCCCTCGACAGGTGGGGGAACTGAAGCTTTCTTT.

The chain employs TRBV5-1 and TRBJ1-1; a weak D match, TRBD1 (6 bases). Germline values: CDR1 SGHRS, CDR2 YFSETQ. The CDR3 totals 16 residues. V was pared by 1 base and J by 1 base, with 14 bases between. The CDR3 is CASSLLSRGENTEAFF. DNA for the CDR3: TGCGCCAGCAGCTTGCTATCCAGGGGTGAGAACACTGAAGCTTTCTTT.